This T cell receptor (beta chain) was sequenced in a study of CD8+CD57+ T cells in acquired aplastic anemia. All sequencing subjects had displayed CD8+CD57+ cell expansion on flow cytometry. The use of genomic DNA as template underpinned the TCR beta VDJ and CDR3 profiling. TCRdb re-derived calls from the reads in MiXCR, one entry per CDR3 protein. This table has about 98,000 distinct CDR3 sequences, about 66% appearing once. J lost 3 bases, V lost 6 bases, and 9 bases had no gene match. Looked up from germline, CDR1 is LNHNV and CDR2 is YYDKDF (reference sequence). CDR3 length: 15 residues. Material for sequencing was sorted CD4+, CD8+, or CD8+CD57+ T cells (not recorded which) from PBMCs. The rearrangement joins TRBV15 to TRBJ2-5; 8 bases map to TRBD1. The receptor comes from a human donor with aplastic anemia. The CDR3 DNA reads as TGTGCCACCAGTTTTCCAGGACAGGGTGAAGAGACCCAGTACTTC. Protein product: CATSFPGQGEETQYF.